A single TCR beta chain is shown here with its context. The sample belongs to a study of blood T cell repertoires in COVID-19. The overall study: From the United States, Italy and Spain came samples of acute and convalescent COVID-19.

CDR1 LGHDT and CDR2 YNNKEL come from the germline V gene (reference sequence). V lost 4 bases, J lost 3 bases, and 9 bases lay in between. The CDR3 is made up of 13 amino acids. Clones were read by immunoSEQ multiplex PCR, and TCRdb kept only the in-frame ones, dropping some. The repertoire has about 220,000 clones, roughly 80% of them found once; the top ten carry about 7.2%. The TCR originated in a woman between 65 and 79 years old with acute or convalescent COVID-19. Sequenced sample: peripheral blood. V gene TRBV3-1 (or the pseudogene TRBV3-2) combines with J gene TRBJ1-1, with TRBD1 as a possible D gene (6 bases). In nucleotides, the CDR3 is TGTGCCAGCAGCCGCACAGGGTACACTGAAGCTTTCTTT. It is translated as CASSRTGYTEAFF.